This entry lists 21 T cell receptor beta chains sequenced from one sample in a study of blood T cell repertoires in COVID-19. Assay used: immunoSEQ multiplex PCR; TCRdb lists only in-frame clones, some missing. This sample has about 240,000 clones; roughly 87% occur once, and the top ten carry 2% to 3%. The sample was PBMCs or T cells enriched from blood (not recorded which). The origin of the receptors is a woman younger than 45 with acute COVID-19.

The V gene is TRBV5-8, the J gene TRBJ1-5, with 7 bases aligning to TRBD1. This CDR3 region has 16 residues. Germline loops: CDR1 SGHTS, CDR2 YDEGEE. J gave up 5 bases and V 0 bases, and 8 bases lay outside the gene matches. CDR3 coding DNA: TGTGCCAGCAGCTTGGAGGAGGGTACAGGGGATCAGCCCCAGCATTTT. Protein product: CASSLEEGTGDQPQHF.

The chain links TRBV13 to TRBJ2-7, with a weak D call TRBD2 (6 bases). V gave up 6 bases and J gave up 1 base, with 13 bases separating them. This CDR3 region has 14 residues. Germline V CDR1 and CDR2: PRHDT, FYEKMQ (reference sequence). The CDR3 is CASSRLVASYEQYF. The CDR3 nucleotides read TGTGCCAGCAGTCGACTAGTCGCTTCCTACGAGCAGTACTTC. The complete variable domain, with remaining parts taken from reference TRBV13 and TRBJ2-7, reads AAGVIQSPRHLIKEKRETATLKCYPIPRHDTVYWYQQGPGQDPQFLISFYEKMQSDKGSIPDRFSAQQFSDYHSELNMSSLELGDSALYFCASSRLVASYEQYFGPGTRLTVT.

This chain joins TRBV18 and TRBJ1-1; D uncertain. This CDR3 is 14 amino acids long. V was cut by 2 bases and J by 3 bases, with 10 bases left in between. The germline V gene encodes CDR1 KGHSH and CDR2 LQKENI. CDR3 sequence reads: CASSPGHGDTEAFF. The CDR3 region has the DNA TGTGCCAGCTCACCAGGGCACGGTGACACTGAAGCTTTCTTT.

The chain uses TRBV20-1 and TRBJ2-5; D is ambiguous. The CDR3 loop spans 14 amino acids. The germline V gene encodes CDR1 DFQATT and CDR2 SNEGSKA (reference sequence). Trimming pared 3 bases from V and 0 bases from J, leaving 11 bases between. The CDR3 coding sequence is TGCAGTGCTAGTCAGTTGTTGTACCAAGAGACCCAGTACTTC. This codes for CSASQLLYQETQYF.

The chain employs TRBV7-6 and TRBJ2-2, with a possible D match to TRBD2 (5 bases). Germline V gene lookup returns CDR1 SGHVS and CDR2 FNYEAQ. The CDR3 sequence is 15 residues long. Trimming stripped 2 bases from V and 0 bases from J, with 7 bases between. The CDR3 nucleotides are TGTGCCAGCAGCTTAAACGGGGCGAACACCGGGGAGCTGTTTTTT. This sequence encodes CASSLNGANTGELFF.

The V and J genes are TRBV12-5 and TRBJ1-6; D is uncertain. V was trimmed by 7 bases and J by 4 bases, leaving 26 bases between them. The CDR3 length is 19 residues. The germline gives CDR1 LGHNT, CDR2 FRNRAP. For the CDR3, the DNA is TGTGCTAGTGCCGAAGACGGGAGGGCAGAGTTTCTTTATAATTCACCCCTCCACTTT. The encoded protein is CASAEDGRAEFLYNSPLHF.

V gene TRBV25-1 combines with J gene TRBJ1-3, with a weak D call TRBD1 (6 bases). The length of the CDR3 is 15 residues. Germline assignment: CDR1 MGHDK and CDR2 SYGVNS. V was pared by 1 base and J by 5 bases, with 12 bases between. CDR3 sequence: CASSEFRQGRNTIYF. Written as DNA, the CDR3 is TGTGCCAGCAGTGAATTTCGGCAGGGGAGAAACACCATATATTTT.

The J gene is TRBJ1-6, the V gene TRBV19, with 8 bases fitting TRBD1. Germline assignment: CDR1 LNHDA and CDR2 SQIVND (reference sequence). The CDR3 has 12 residues. Trimming at V came to 9 bases and at J to 7 bases, leaving 2 bases not matched to a gene. CDR3: CASRDRNSPLHF. The CDR3, as DNA: TGTGCCAGCCGGGACAGGAATTCACCCCTCCACTTT.

This clone was found a few times. The V and J genes are TRBV4-3 and TRBJ1-1; D gene ambiguous. Germline V gene sequence: CDR1 LGHNA, CDR2 YSLEER. V lost 0 bases to trimming and J lost 1 base, with 6 bases between them. The CDR3 runs 14 residues. CDR3 in amino acids: CASSQDTGNTEAFF. CDR3 in DNA: TGCGCCAGCAGCCAAGATACGGGGAACACTGAAGCTTTCTTT.

The chain joins TRBV4-2 to TRBJ1-4; D may be TRBD1 (5 bases). In germline, CDR1 is LGHNA, CDR2 YNFKEQ. V was shortened by 6 bases and J by 0 bases, with 11 bases between the two germline ends. The CDR3 is 15 residues long. The CDR3 DNA is TGTGCCAGCAGAAGGACATATGCAACTAATGAAAAACTGTTTTTT. Amino acid sequence: CASRRTYATNEKLFF.

V gene TRBV27 combines with J gene TRBJ1-4, with D possibly being TRBD1 (6 bases). V dropped 0 bases and J dropped 5 bases, with 22 bases sitting between them. Per the germline V gene, CDR1 is MNHEY and CDR2 is SMNVEV (reference sequence). This CDR3 has 19 amino acids. The CDR3 nucleotides are TGTGCCAGCAGTTTATCTGGAATGGGGGCCCTAACCCGCAATGAAAAACTGTTTTTT. Translation gives CASSLSGMGALTRNEKLFF.

The chain combines TRBV12-3 or TRBV12-4 with TRBJ2-7, with a tentative D call TRBD2 (5 bases). There are 13 residues in the CDR3. V was shortened by 7 bases and J by 3 bases, with 13 bases between the two germline ends. CDR3 bases: TGTGCCAGCAACAACGGGAAAAACTACGAGCAGTACTTC. This gives the protein CASNNGKNYEQYF.

This clone was recorded once. V is TRBV14 and J is TRBJ2-5; 8 bases are a match to TRBD1. CDR1 is SGHDN and CDR2 is FVKESK in the germline V gene. The CDR3 has 12 amino acids. The V gene end was trimmed by 3 bases and the J gene end by 7 bases; junction bases not matched to a gene: 1. CDR3 coding DNA: TGTGCCAGCAGCCATGACAGGGGGACCCAGTACTTC. Amino acid sequence: CASSHDRGTQYF.

The chain couples TRBV12-3 or TRBV12-4 to TRBJ1-5; D gene ambiguous. The CDR3 is 12 amino acids. V lost 1 base, J lost 7 bases, and 5 bases lay in between. CDR3 bases: TGTGCCAGCAGTTTAGTCTTACAGCCCCAGCATTTT. Its translation is CASSLVLQPQHF.

The chain links TRBV9 to TRBJ2-2; D remains ambiguous. Germline CDR1 and CDR2: SGDLS and YYNGEE. The V and J ends lost 5 bases and 7 bases respectively, with 15 bases between them. The CDR3 contains 14 residues. The CDR3 protein is CASRPRPDNGELFF. In DNA form, the CDR3 reads TGTGCCAGCAGACCGAGACCCGACAACGGGGAGCTGTTTTTT.

This chain uses TRBV5-8 with TRBJ2-1, with D perhaps matching TRBD2 (5 bases). The germline V gene has CDR1 SGHTS and CDR2 YDEGEE. The CDR3 extends over 13 amino acids. Trimming stripped 4 bases from V and 0 bases from J, with 5 bases between. CDR3 coding DNA: TGTGCCAGCAGCGGGAGCTCCTACAATGAGCAGTTCTTC. It is translated as CASSGSSYNEQFF.

Remarks on this clone: Other DNA sequences in the same sample also yield this CDR3. The chain combines TRBV27 with TRBJ1-5; tentative D call: TRBD1 (5 bases). Germline CDR1 reads MNHEY; CDR2 reads SMNVEV (reference sequence). The V end was cut by 2 bases, the J end by 4 bases, with 6 bases between. The length of the CDR3 is 13 residues. This CDR3 is CASSLRGNQPQHF. The CDR3 bases are TGTGCCAGCAGTTTAAGGGGAAATCAGCCCCAGCATTTT.

V gene TRBV11-2 combines with J gene TRBJ1-2; TRBD1 matches at 8 bases. J lost 8 bases, V lost 4 bases, and 9 bases had no gene match. CDR1 SGHAT and CDR2 FQNNGV come from the germline V gene. The CDR3 has 14 residues. In DNA form, the CDR3 reads TGTGCCAGCAGCTCGAACCGGGACAGGAAGGGCTACACCTTC. It specifies CASSSNRDRKGYTF.

The CDR3 region has the DNA TGTGCCAGCAGGCCGACAGGATACTCTGGAAACACCATATATTTT. Translating it yields CASRPTGYSGNTIYF. J is TRBJ1-3 and V is TRBV2; maybe TRBD1 (6 bases). V lost 6 bases, J lost 0 bases, and 12 bases lay in between. The CDR3 is made up of 15 amino acids. Looked up from germline, CDR1 is SNHLY and CDR2 is FYNNEI.

The chain has TRBV5-6 and TRBJ1-2; D gene unclear. The CDR3 consists of 13 residues. Germline V gene sequence: CDR1 SGHDT, CDR2 YYEEEE. Trimming removed 4 bases from V and 3 bases from J, with 10 bases in between. In DNA, the CDR3 is TGTGCCAGCAGCCCGGGTGAAGACTATGGCTACACCTTC. Protein: CASSPGEDYGYTF.

The chain employs TRBV14 and TRBJ2-2, with TRBD2 matching 7 bases. In germline, CDR1 is SGHDN, CDR2 FVKESK. The CDR3 totals 15 residues. The ends lost 4 bases at V and 4 bases at J; junction bases unmatched: 6. The CDR3 sequence: CASSPGLYPTGELFF. As DNA, the CDR3 is TGTGCCAGCAGCCCGGGACTATACCCCACCGGGGAGCTGTTTTTT.